This TCR beta chain came from a study of cytomegalovirus exposure and HLA in healthy donors. Whole-study findings and limits: Most TCR sequences showed up rarely, but some public TCRs showed up in many donors. Excluded: some indistinguishable V segments such as TRBV6-2 and TRBV6-3. In a later analysis, HLA-C alleles had the fewest associated TCRs, DRB1 alleles the most. In a later analysis, V- and J-gene trimming of beta chains associated with a DCLRE1C missense variant, replicated independently.

Only a few counts were recorded for this clone. Its target is unknown. V lost 3 bases, J lost 0 bases, and 3 bases stayed unmatched. From germline, CDR1 is SGDLS and CDR2 YYNGEE. The CDR3 is 16 amino acids. The PCR had 60 Vbeta and 13 Jbeta primers. Profiled with immunoSEQ multiplex PCR; TCRdb holds only in-frame clones, not every one. The data hold 100,000 to 150,000 clones, with 10% to 13% observed a single time. The source of this sequence is a woman in her late teens or twenties in good health and CMV-seropositive. The chain uses TRBV9 and TRBJ2-6; 7 bases map to TRBD2. Sequencing was done on a sample of PBMCs. The CDR3 sequence is CASSAGLDSGANVLTF. CDR3 sequence (DNA): TGTGCCAGCAGCGCCGGACTAGACTCTGGGGCCAACGTCCTGACTTTC.